This T cell receptor (beta chain) was sequenced during a study of control samples from healthy donors and cancer patients. The protocol was immunoSEQ multiplex PCR, while the TCRdb copy is restricted to in-frame clones and leaves out a portion. This sample has around 160,000 clones, with over 85% found just once. V lost 5 bases, J lost 5 bases, and 13 bases lay in between. The CDR3 contains 14 residues. Germline-derived CDR1 and CDR2 are LNHDA and SQIVND (reference sequence). This receptor was obtained from a man between 18 and 29 years old in good health. This chain links TRBV19 with TRBJ1-5, with D perhaps TRBD1 (5 bases). Specimen: blood. The CDR3 region has the DNA TGTGCCAGTAGTGCCGGACTGGGGCATCAGCCCCAGCATTTT. Protein: CASSAGLGHQPQHF.